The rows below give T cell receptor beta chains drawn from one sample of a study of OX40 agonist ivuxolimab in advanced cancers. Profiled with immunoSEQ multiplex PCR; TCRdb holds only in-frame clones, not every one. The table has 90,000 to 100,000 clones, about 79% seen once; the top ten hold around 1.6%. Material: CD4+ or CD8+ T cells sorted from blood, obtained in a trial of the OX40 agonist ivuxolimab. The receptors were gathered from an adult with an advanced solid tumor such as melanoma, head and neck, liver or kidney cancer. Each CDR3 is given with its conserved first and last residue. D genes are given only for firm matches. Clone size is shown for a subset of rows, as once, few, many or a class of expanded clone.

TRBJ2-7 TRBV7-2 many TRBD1 TGTGCCAGCACCGGACAGGGGTGGTACTACGAGCAGTACTTC CASTGQGWYYEQYF
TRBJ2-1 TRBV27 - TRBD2 TGTGCCAGCACCCCCGCGACTAGCGGTTCCTATGAGCAGTTCTTC CASTPATSGSYEQFF
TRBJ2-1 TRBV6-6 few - TGTGCCAGCAGATCCGGGACATACTCCTACAATGAGCAGTTCTTC CASRSGTYSYNEQFF
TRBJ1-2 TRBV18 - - TGTGCCAGCTCACCAGGTCAGGGGCAGCACTATGGCTACACCTTC CASSPGQGQHYGYTF
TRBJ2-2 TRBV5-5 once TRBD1 TGTGCCAGCAGCAGGACCGGGACAGGGGGCCTTGGAGGCGGGGAGCTGTTTTTT CASSRTGTGGLGGGELFF
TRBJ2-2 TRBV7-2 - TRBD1 TGTGCCAGCAGCCCCGGGACAGGGGCGAACACCGGGGAGCTGTTTTTT CASSPGTGANTGELFF
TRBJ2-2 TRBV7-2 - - TGTGCCAGCAGCCTAAATCCGGGGAGTAAGACCGGGGAGCTGTTTTTT CASSLNPGSKTGELFF
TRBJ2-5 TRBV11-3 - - TGTGCCAGCAGCTTAGTAGGAGGGGGGGAGACCCAGTACTTC CASSLVGGGETQYF
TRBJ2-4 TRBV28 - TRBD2 TGTGCCAGCAGTTCGGGGACTAGCGGGGTGATAGCCAAAAACATTCAGTACTTC CASSSGTSGVIAKNIQYF
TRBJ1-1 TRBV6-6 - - TGTGCCAGCAGTCGGGCGGGCACTGAAGCTTTCTTT CASSRAGTEAFF
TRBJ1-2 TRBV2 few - TGTGCCAGCAGTGACCAGGTCAGGGGTGGCTACACCTTC CASSDQVRGGYTF
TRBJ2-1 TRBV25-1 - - TGTGCCAGCAGAGGGTCATCTACAGGGTCCTACAATGAGCAGTTCTTC CASRGSSTGSYNEQFF
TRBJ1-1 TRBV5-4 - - TGTGCCAGCAGCGCCAGTCGGGGCCACACTGAAGCTTTCTTT CASSASRGHTEAFF
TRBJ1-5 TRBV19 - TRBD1 TGTGCCAGTAGTCGACAGGGAGGTCAGCCCCAGCATTTT CASSRQGGQPQHF
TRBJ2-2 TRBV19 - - TGTGCCAGTAGTATAGTAGGTACTTTCACCGGGGAGCTGTTTTTT CASSIVGTFTGELFF
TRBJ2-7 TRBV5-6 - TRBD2 TGTGCCAGCAGCCGTACTAGCGGGAGCGTCTACGAGCAGTACTTC CASSRTSGSVYEQYF
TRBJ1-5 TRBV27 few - TGTGCCAGCAGTAAAATCGGCAATCAGCCCCAGCATTTT CASSKIGNQPQHF
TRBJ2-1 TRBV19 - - TGTGCCAGTAGTATGCAGTACAATGAGCAGTTCTTC CASSMQYNEQFF
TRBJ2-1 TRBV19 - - TGTGCCAGTAGTATAGGATCAGGTCGCTCCTACAATGAGCAGTTCTTC CASSIGSGRSYNEQFF
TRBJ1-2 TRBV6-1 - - TGTGCCAGCAGTGTATCAAAAAACTATGGCTACACCTTC CASSVSKNYGYTF
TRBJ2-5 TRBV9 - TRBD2 TGTGCCAGCAGCGGCTCAAGCGGGGGGGCCTGGGAGACCCAGTACTTC CASSGSSGGAWETQYF
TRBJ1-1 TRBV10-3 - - TGTGCCATCAGAGCCGGGACTAAGCCCGAAGCTTTCTTT CAIRAGTKPEAFF
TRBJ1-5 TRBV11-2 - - TGTGCCAGCAGCTTAGTTTCCAATCAGCCCCAGCATTTT CASSLVSNQPQHF
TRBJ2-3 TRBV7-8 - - TGTGCCAGCAGCATTGGTTTTAAGGGCGTCACAGATACGCAGTATTTT CASSIGFKGVTDTQYF
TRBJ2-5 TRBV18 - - TGTGCCAGCTCACCACGCACACTAGATGGGACCCAGTACTTC CASSPRTLDGTQYF
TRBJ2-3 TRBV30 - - TGTGCCTGGAGCGATCTAGGGGCAGATACGCAGTATTTT CAWSDLGADTQYF
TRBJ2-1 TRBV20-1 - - TGCAGTGCAACCTTCTACAATGAGCAGTTCTTC CSATFYNEQFF
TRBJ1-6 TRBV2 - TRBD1 TGTGCCAGCGAAGTACAGGGGTTGGGTCCCCTCCACTTT CASEVQGLGPLHF
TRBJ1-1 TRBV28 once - TGTGCCAGCAGTTTATCCATCGTACAGGTTACAGCTTTCTTT CASSLSIVQVTAFF